Given below is one TCR beta chain in context. Its specificity is not known. This specimen belongs to a study of blood T cells in healthy people across ages. The overall study: Template switching picked up about one barcoded beta molecule for each two T cells.

Study-wide points: Naive T cell percentage showed a strong correlation with TCR beta diversity. Long-lived donors carried more naive CD4+ cells and greater diversity than aged donors.

The authors ran a second PCR of about 6 to 11 cycles using a sample-barcoded 5' primer and a J-beta primer mix. A single record per CDR3 protein comes from TCRdb applying MiXCR to the 5' RACE reads. The sample holds nearly 800,000 distinct CDR3 sequences; approximately 25% are singletons and the top ten take around 3.6%. Germline V lookup: CDR1 SEHNR, CDR2 FQNEAQ (reference sequence). There are 14 residues in the CDR3. Another study also made use of these data, one on T cells of mothers and their children. That paper notes: Related mother-child pairs showed slightly higher but non-significant overlap than unrelated pairs.

The sequenced material came from blood. The J gene is TRBJ2-1, the V gene TRBV7-9; the match to TRBD1 covers 9 bases. The J call may be in error: the DNA end matches TRBJ2-5 better. The clonotype originates from a boy younger than 18 in good health. CDR3 nucleotide sequence: TGTGCCAGCAGCCTCCCGACAGGGGGAGAGACCCAGTACTTC. Its protein is CASSLPTGGETQYF.